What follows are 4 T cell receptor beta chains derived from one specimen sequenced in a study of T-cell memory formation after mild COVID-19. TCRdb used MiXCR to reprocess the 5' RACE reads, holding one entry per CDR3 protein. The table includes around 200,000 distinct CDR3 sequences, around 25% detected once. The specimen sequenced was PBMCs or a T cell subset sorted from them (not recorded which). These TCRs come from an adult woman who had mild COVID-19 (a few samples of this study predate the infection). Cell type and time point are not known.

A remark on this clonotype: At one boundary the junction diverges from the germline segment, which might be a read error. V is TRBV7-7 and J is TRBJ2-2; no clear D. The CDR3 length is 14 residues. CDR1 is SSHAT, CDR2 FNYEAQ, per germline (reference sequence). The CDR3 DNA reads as TGTGCTAGCAGCCAACAGAGAGACACCGGGGAGCTGTTTTTT. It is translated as CASSQQRDTGELFF.

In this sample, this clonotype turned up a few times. The CDR3, as DNA: TGCAGTGCTAGGAGCGGGGGGGTGACAGATACGCAGTATTTT. Translated: CSARSGGVTDTQYF. V usage is TRBV20-1 and J usage is TRBJ2-3; TRBD2 matches at 10 bases. The CDR3 extends over 14 amino acids. CDR1 and CDR2 from the germline V gene are DFQATT and SNEGSKA (reference sequence). After removal of 3 bases from V and 3 bases from J, the junction contained 3 bases not matched to a gene.

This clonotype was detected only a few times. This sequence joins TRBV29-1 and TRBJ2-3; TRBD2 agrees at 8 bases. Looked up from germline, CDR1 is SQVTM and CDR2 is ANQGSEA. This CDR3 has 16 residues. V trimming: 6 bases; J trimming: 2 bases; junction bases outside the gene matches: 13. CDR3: CSVAGGGRSFTDTQYF. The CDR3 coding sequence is TGCAGCGTGGCTGGGGGCGGGAGGTCTTTCACAGATACGCAGTATTTT.

The CDR3: CASSLDRTSGNTIYF. In nucleotides, the CDR3 is TGCGCCAGCAGCTTGGACAGGACCTCTGGAAACACCATATATTTT. The chain recombines TRBV5-1 with TRBJ1-3; maybe TRBD1 (5 bases). V dropped 0 bases and J dropped 0 bases, with 7 bases sitting between them. The CDR3 loop spans 15 amino acids. Germline lookup yields CDR1 SGHRS and CDR2 YFSETQ.